This TCR beta chain was sequenced in a study of radiation and T cells in renal cell carcinoma. Time point defined: blood 4 weeks post-SBRT, at nephrectomy. Specified treatment: 15 Gy SBRT to primary tumor, nephrectomy 4 weeks later. Serial blood draws occurred at baseline and 2 and 4 weeks post-SBRT. The tumor was a clear cell renal cell carcinoma. Germline V CDR1 and CDR2: MNHNS, SASEGT. V lost 2 bases and J 3 bases, leaving 7 bases between the germline ends. This CDR3 is 14 amino acids long. Profiling relied on immunoSEQ multiplex PCR, and the TCRdb table lists in-frame clones only, not all of them. Of around 170,000 clones in the sample, about 88% are singletons; the top ten hold around 10%.

The TCR sequence derives from a woman aged 45-65 years with renal cell carcinoma. Source: blood, taken from a patient whose treatment included radiotherapy and nephrectomy. This sequence joins TRBV6-1 and TRBJ1-4, with D unclear. The CDR3 here is CASSETGANEKLFF. The CDR3 region has the DNA TGTGCCAGCAGTGAAACCGGCGCTAATGAAAAACTGTTTTTT.